The clone carrying this TCR beta chain was picked up many times. Its target is not known. The sample originates from a study of Graves' ophthalmopathy and Graves' hyperthyroidism. Looking at the study overall: Samples of peripheral blood were obtained at initial diagnosis, prior to treatment of any kind.

The study's findings and limits: The model predicted ophthalmopathy progression with around 69% sensitivity and around 74% specificity.

With a duration under 3 months, ophthalmopathy in the donors showed moderate-to-severe activity, CAS ≥3 and NOSPECS ≥4. Physicians reached a diagnosis by relying on clinical symptoms, serum thyroxine, TRAb, thyroid ultrasound and orbital computed tomography. Trimming took 3 bases from V and 6 from J; bases not matched to a gene: 7. Germline-derived CDR1 and CDR2 are SGHTA and FQGNSA. The CDR3 has 15 residues. TCR beta CDR3 amplification used RNA transcripts. HTBI-primed RT-PCR formed the first round, and a multiplex PCR formed the second. TCRdb analysed the multiplex PCR reads with MiXCR anew, one entry per CDR3 protein. The sample holds some 750,000 distinct CDR3 sequences; around 40% are singletons and the top ten take approximately 43%.

This TCR was sampled from an adult man with Graves' ophthalmopathy. Input material: peripheral blood. The chain carries TRBV7-2 and TRBJ1-5, with 8 bases lining up with TRBD1. Written as DNA, the CDR3 is TGTGCCAGCAGCTTGTCGCAGGGGGCTATTCAGCCCCAGCATTTT. Translation: CASSLSQGAIQPQHF.